Listed below are T cell receptor beta chains from one sample, sequenced in a study of radiation and T cells in renal cell carcinoma. Method: immunoSEQ multiplex PCR; TCRdb's copy keeps in-frame clones and lacks some. In the table there are more than 95,000 clones, around 80% of which are singletons. Sequences were derived from blood, sampled from a patient whose treatment included radiotherapy and nephrectomy. Every receptor here comes from a woman aged 55-75 years with renal cell carcinoma. The CDR3 runs from the conserved cysteine through the conserved F or W. D genes are given only for firm matches. Size tells how often a clone was seen (once, few, many) or the class of an expanded clone, and some rows leave it out.

j_gene: TRBJ1-1
d_gene: -
abundance: -
v_gene: TRBV7-9
CDR3nt: TGTGCCAGCAGCCTCCAAGTCCTGAACACTGAAGCTTTCTTT
CDR3aa: CASSLQVLNTEAFF

j_gene: TRBJ2-3
d_gene: -
abundance: -
v_gene: TRBV6-1
CDR3nt: TGTGCCAGCAGTGACCTTACAGGGAGGCTACCAGATACGCAGTATTTT
CDR3aa: CASSDLTGRLPDTQYF

j_gene: TRBJ2-3
d_gene: TRBD2
abundance: -
v_gene: TRBV29-1
CDR3nt: TGCAGCGTTGAAGTTGGGGCGGGAGGCGACGATACGCAGTATTTT
CDR3aa: CSVEVGAGGDDTQYF

j_gene: TRBJ2-1
d_gene: -
abundance: -
v_gene: TRBV7-9
CDR3nt: TGTGCCAGCAGCTTAGCGTCTGGGGGCCGGGGTAATGAGCAGTTCTTC
CDR3aa: CASSLASGGRGNEQFF

j_gene: TRBJ2-3
d_gene: TRBD2
abundance: -
v_gene: TRBV11-3
CDR3nt: TGTGCCAGCAGCTTACTAGCGGGAGCAGATACGCAGTATTTT
CDR3aa: CASSLLAGADTQYF

j_gene: TRBJ2-5
d_gene: TRBD2
abundance: once
v_gene: TRBV2
CDR3nt: TGTGCCAGCAGCGGGACTAGCGGGCCCGGGACCCAGTACTTC
CDR3aa: CASSGTSGPGTQYF

j_gene: TRBJ2-1
d_gene: -
abundance: -
v_gene: TRBV7-3
CDR3nt: TGTGCCAGCAGCTTGGGCGGGTCCTACAATGAGCAGTTCTTC
CDR3aa: CASSLGGSYNEQFF

j_gene: TRBJ2-1
d_gene: -
abundance: -
v_gene: TRBV2
CDR3nt: TGTGCCAGCAGTGTTCGTTGGAGCACGGAGAGGTACGGTCCGTTCTTC
CDR3aa: CASSVRWSTERYGPFF

j_gene: TRBJ2-3
d_gene: -
abundance: -
v_gene: TRBV5-6
CDR3nt: TGTGCCAGCAGCTTGTTGCCAGGGAAAGCAGATACGCAGTATTTT
CDR3aa: CASSLLPGKADTQYF

j_gene: TRBJ2-7
d_gene: -
abundance: -
v_gene: TRBV29-1
CDR3nt: TGCAGCGTTGGGCCCTGGCCCGGCGAGCAGTACTTC
CDR3aa: CSVGPWPGEQYF

j_gene: TRBJ2-3
d_gene: -
abundance: -
v_gene: TRBV2
CDR3nt: TGTGCCAGCAGTGTACGGACTGGAGATACGCAGTATTTT
CDR3aa: CASSVRTGDTQYF

j_gene: TRBJ2-2
d_gene: -
abundance: -
v_gene: TRBV19
CDR3nt: TGTGCCAGTAGTCCCGGGGGCATGTTCAGCGGGGAGCTGTTTTTT
CDR3aa: CASSPGGMFSGELFF

j_gene: TRBJ1-2
d_gene: TRBD1
abundance: once
v_gene: TRBV11-2
CDR3nt: TGTGCCAGCAGCTTAGACGGGACAGGGGGAAGAGGTGGCTACACCTTC
CDR3aa: CASSLDGTGGRGGYTF

j_gene: TRBJ1-1
d_gene: -
abundance: -
v_gene: TRBV6-1
CDR3nt: TGTGCCAGTAACGAAGGGACTGAAGCTTTCTTT
CDR3aa: CASNEGTEAFF

j_gene: TRBJ1-6
d_gene: TRBD1
abundance: -
v_gene: TRBV28
CDR3nt: TGTGCCAGCAGAACAGGGGTGGACTCACCCCTCCACTTT
CDR3aa: CASRTGVDSPLHF

j_gene: TRBJ2-5
d_gene: TRBD2
abundance: -
v_gene: TRBV18
CDR3nt: TGTGCCAGCTCACCGGGGCGAGCGGGGGAGGAGACCCAGTACTTC
CDR3aa: CASSPGRAGEETQYF

j_gene: TRBJ2-3
d_gene: -
abundance: once
v_gene: TRBV19
CDR3nt: TGTGCCAGTAGTGCCAGGAGGGCAGATACGCAGTATTTT
CDR3aa: CASSARRADTQYF

j_gene: TRBJ2-1
d_gene: -
abundance: -
v_gene: TRBV7-9
CDR3nt: TGTGCCAGCAGCATCCACGTCGGTGGTTTGCACAATGAGCAGTTCTTC
CDR3aa: CASSIHVGGLHNEQFF

j_gene: TRBJ2-7
d_gene: TRBD1
abundance: -
v_gene: TRBV5-6
CDR3nt: TGTGCCAGCAGCTTGCCCTGGACAGGGGGCTCCCACGAGCAGTACTTC
CDR3aa: CASSLPWTGGSHEQYF

j_gene: TRBJ1-4
d_gene: TRBD1
abundance: few
v_gene: TRBV29-1
CDR3nt: TGCAGCGTAGTGCCGACAGGGGGTCGTGGTGAAAAACTGTTTTTT
CDR3aa: CSVVPTGGRGEKLFF

j_gene: TRBJ2-7
d_gene: TRBD1
abundance: -
v_gene: TRBV5-1
CDR3nt: TGCGCCAGCAGTTTGGACAGGTACGAGCAGTACTTC
CDR3aa: CASSLDRYEQYF

j_gene: TRBJ2-7
d_gene: -
abundance: -
v_gene: TRBV27
CDR3nt: TGTGCCAGCAGTTTAAGGGGGGCTCCCTACGAGCAGTACTTC
CDR3aa: CASSLRGAPYEQYF

j_gene: TRBJ1-1
d_gene: -
abundance: -
v_gene: TRBV6-1
CDR3nt: TGTGCCACCCCGAGGGCAGGAGCCAACACTGAAGCTTTCTTT
CDR3aa: CATPRAGANTEAFF

j_gene: TRBJ1-3
d_gene: TRBD1
abundance: few
v_gene: TRBV10-3
CDR3nt: TGTGCCATCAGTGAGTTAGGGGGCGCCTCCGGAAACACCATATATTTT
CDR3aa: CAISELGGASGNTIYF

j_gene: TRBJ2-3
d_gene: TRBD2
abundance: -
v_gene: TRBV5-4
CDR3nt: TGTGCCAGCAGCCTACTAGCGGACAACACAGATACGCAGTATTTT
CDR3aa: CASSLLADNTDTQYF

j_gene: TRBJ2-1
d_gene: -
abundance: -
v_gene: TRBV7-6
CDR3nt: TGTGCCAGCAGCGGAACCGGGACAGAGCAGTTCTTC
CDR3aa: CASSGTGTEQFF

j_gene: TRBJ2-1
d_gene: TRBD2
abundance: -
v_gene: TRBV2
CDR3nt: TGTGCCAGCAGCGACAGAGCGGGAGGGTACAATGAGCAGTTCTTC
CDR3aa: CASSDRAGGYNEQFF

j_gene: TRBJ1-4
d_gene: TRBD1
abundance: -
v_gene: TRBV7-2
CDR3nt: TGTGCCAGCAGCACCATGACAGGGGCTTTGGAAAAACTGTTTTTT
CDR3aa: CASSTMTGALEKLFF

j_gene: TRBJ2-5
d_gene: TRBD1
abundance: -
v_gene: TRBV2
CDR3nt: TGTGCCAGCAGGAAGAGGACAGGGGGCACGGGAGAGACCCAGTACTTC
CDR3aa: CASRKRTGGTGETQYF

j_gene: TRBJ1-6
d_gene: -
abundance: -
v_gene: TRBV6-1
CDR3nt: TGTGCCAGCAGCTCCTACTCCTATAATTCACCCCTCCACTTT
CDR3aa: CASSSYSYNSPLHF

j_gene: TRBJ2-2
d_gene: TRBD1
abundance: -
v_gene: TRBV11-2
CDR3nt: TGTGCCAGCAGCTTAGGGACAGGGGGTGACACCGGGGAGCTGTTTTTT
CDR3aa: CASSLGTGGDTGELFF

j_gene: TRBJ2-1
d_gene: TRBD1
abundance: -
v_gene: TRBV11-3
CDR3nt: TGTGCCAGCAGCTCCGGGACAGGGTCGTACAATGAGCAGTTCTTC
CDR3aa: CASSSGTGSYNEQFF

j_gene: TRBJ2-7
d_gene: TRBD1
abundance: -
v_gene: TRBV7-9
CDR3nt: TGTGCCAGCAGCTTAGGTCAGGGGGTAACGTGGGAGCAGTACTTC
CDR3aa: CASSLGQGVTWEQYF

j_gene: TRBJ2-2
d_gene: TRBD2
abundance: few
v_gene: TRBV5-5
CDR3nt: TGTGCCAGCCAACTAGCGGCTAACACCGGGGAGCTGTTTTTT
CDR3aa: CASQLAANTGELFF

j_gene: TRBJ1-1
d_gene: -
abundance: -
v_gene: TRBV28
CDR3nt: TGTGCCAGCAGCCAGGGGAACACTGAAGCTTTCTTT
CDR3aa: CASSQGNTEAFF

j_gene: TRBJ1-4
d_gene: TRBD1
abundance: -
v_gene: TRBV7-9
CDR3nt: TGTGCCAGCAGCGCGAGGACAGGGGGGGCGGAAAAACTGTTTTTT
CDR3aa: CASSARTGGAEKLFF

j_gene: TRBJ2-7
d_gene: -
abundance: -
v_gene: TRBV29-1
CDR3nt: TGCAGCGTCCCCCTCTTTAAAGGGAGACTTAACTACGAGCAGTACTTC
CDR3aa: CSVPLFKGRLNYEQYF

j_gene: TRBJ1-3
d_gene: -
abundance: -
v_gene: TRBV2
CDR3nt: TGTGCCAGCACGTACAGGGCTGGAAACACCATATATTTT
CDR3aa: CASTYRAGNTIYF

j_gene: TRBJ1-1
d_gene: -
abundance: -
v_gene: TRBV7-6
CDR3nt: TGTGCCAGCAGGTCGACAGGATTGCACACTGAAGCTTTCTTT
CDR3aa: CASRSTGLHTEAFF

j_gene: TRBJ2-7
d_gene: TRBD1
abundance: -
v_gene: TRBV28
CDR3nt: TGTGCCAGCAGTCTCACAGGGGGCCCGTTGTTCCTCTACGAGCAGTACTTC
CDR3aa: CASSLTGGPLFLYEQYF

j_gene: TRBJ2-5
d_gene: -
abundance: once
v_gene: TRBV11-2
CDR3nt: TGTGCCAGCAGCCCTTTGTGGCAAGAGACCCAGTACTTC
CDR3aa: CASSPLWQETQYF

j_gene: TRBJ1-2
d_gene: -
abundance: -
v_gene: TRBV19
CDR3nt: TGTGCCAGTAGCCGGGACGCAATGTTGGGCTACACCTTC
CDR3aa: CASSRDAMLGYTF